The 3 T cell receptor beta chains presented below share a single source sample, sequenced in a study of T cell responses to AZD1222 COVID-19 vaccine. The method was immunoSEQ multiplex PCR; TCRdb's version includes in-frame clones alone and lacks a portion of them. The sample has 120,000 or so clones; about 90% are singletons. The source was peripheral blood, collected on day 0 of AZD1222 vaccination. The receptor set was obtained from an adult in good health.

This sequence joins TRBV19 and TRBJ1-2; D is unclear. This CDR3 comprises 15 residues. Trimming took off 1 base at V and 4 bases at J, with 13 bases between the two ends. CDR1 and CDR2 from the germline V gene are LNHDA and SQIVND (reference sequence). The CDR3 reads CASSIAPDRGYGYTF. The CDR3 nucleotides are TGTGCCAGTAGTATAGCACCGGACCGTGGCTATGGCTACACCTTC.

V gene TRBV5-8 combines with J gene TRBJ2-1; D unclear. Germline V gene sequence: CDR1 SGHTS, CDR2 YDEGEE. The CDR3 sequence is 15 residues long. V was shortened by 6 bases and J by 1 base, with 14 bases between the two germline ends. CDR3 nucleotide sequence: TGTGCCAGCACCTACCCCCGGACGTCCTACAATGAGCAGTTCTTC. It translates to CASTYPRTSYNEQFF.

The rearrangement uses TRBV6-5 and TRBJ2-7; possibly TRBD1 for D (5 bases). The CDR3 length is 15 residues. V was pared by 0 bases and J by 2 bases, with 11 bases between. Germline V CDR1 and CDR2: MNHEY, SVGAGI. In nucleotides, the CDR3 is TGTGCCAGCAGTTACTCGATTGACAGCACCTACGAGCAGTACTTC. The encoded protein is CASSYSIDSTYEQYF.